This T cell receptor beta chain was profiled in a study of identical twins. Findings and caveats of the study: Sequences that were beta out-of-frame showed weaker excess twin sharing.

One entry per CDR3 protein results from TCRdb running MiXCR on the 5' RACE reads. The sample holds 1.5 million to 2 million distinct CDR3 sequences, about 32% seen once. This clonotype was observed a handful of times. Its antigen is still unknown. The CDR3 loop spans 18 amino acids. Unmatched junction bases numbered 13, after V lost 5 bases and J lost 3 bases. In germline, CDR1 is MNHEY, CDR2 SMNVEV (reference sequence). The TCR was taken from a newborn girl in good health. J is TRBJ2-1 and V is TRBV27, with 10 positions matching TRBD2. Sequences were obtained from cord blood. CDR3 sequence reads: CASSPEYQLAGLYNEQFF. In nucleotides, the CDR3 is TGTGCCAGCAGTCCAGAATACCAACTAGCGGGGCTCTACAATGAGCAGTTCTTC.